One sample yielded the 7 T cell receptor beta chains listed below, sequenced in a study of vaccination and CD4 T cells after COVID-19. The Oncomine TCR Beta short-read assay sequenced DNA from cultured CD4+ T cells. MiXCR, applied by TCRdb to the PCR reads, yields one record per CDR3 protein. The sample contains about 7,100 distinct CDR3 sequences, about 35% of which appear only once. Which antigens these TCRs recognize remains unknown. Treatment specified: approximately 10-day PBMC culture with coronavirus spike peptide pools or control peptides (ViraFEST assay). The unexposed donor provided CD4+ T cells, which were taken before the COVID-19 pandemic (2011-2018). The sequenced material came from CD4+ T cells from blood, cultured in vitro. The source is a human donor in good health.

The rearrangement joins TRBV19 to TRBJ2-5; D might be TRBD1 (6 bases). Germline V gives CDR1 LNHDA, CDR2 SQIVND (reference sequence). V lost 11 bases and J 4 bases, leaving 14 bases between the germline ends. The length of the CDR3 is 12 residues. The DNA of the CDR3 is TGTGCCTCGTCAGGGGTGGGAGAGACCCAGTACTTC. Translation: CASSGVGETQYF.

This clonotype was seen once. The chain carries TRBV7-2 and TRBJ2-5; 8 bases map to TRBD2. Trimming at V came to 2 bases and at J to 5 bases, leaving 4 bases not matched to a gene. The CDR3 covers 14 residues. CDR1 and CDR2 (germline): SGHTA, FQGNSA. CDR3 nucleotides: TGTGCCAGCAGCTTAACTAGCGGTGGGGAGACCCAGTACTTC. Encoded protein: CASSLTSGGETQYF.

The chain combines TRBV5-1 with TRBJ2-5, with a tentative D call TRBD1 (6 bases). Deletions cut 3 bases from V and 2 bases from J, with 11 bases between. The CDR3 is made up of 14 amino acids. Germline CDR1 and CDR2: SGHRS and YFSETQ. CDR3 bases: TGCGCCAGCAGCTCCGGGACACCTCAAGAGACCCAGTACTTC. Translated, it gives CASSSGTPQETQYF.

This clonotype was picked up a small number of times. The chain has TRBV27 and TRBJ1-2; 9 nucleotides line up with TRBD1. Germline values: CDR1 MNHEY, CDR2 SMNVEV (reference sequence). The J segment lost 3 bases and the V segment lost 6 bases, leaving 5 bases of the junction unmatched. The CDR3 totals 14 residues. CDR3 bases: TGTGCCAGCAGGGGACAGGGAGCCCACTATGGCTACACCTTC. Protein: CASRGQGAHYGYTF.

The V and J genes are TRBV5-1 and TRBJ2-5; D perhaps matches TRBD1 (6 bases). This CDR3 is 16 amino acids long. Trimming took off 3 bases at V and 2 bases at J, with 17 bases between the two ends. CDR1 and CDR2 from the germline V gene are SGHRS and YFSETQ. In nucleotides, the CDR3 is TGCGCCAGCAGCTACCAAATGAAACAGGGTCAAGAGACCCAGTACTTC. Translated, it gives CASSYQMKQGQETQYF.

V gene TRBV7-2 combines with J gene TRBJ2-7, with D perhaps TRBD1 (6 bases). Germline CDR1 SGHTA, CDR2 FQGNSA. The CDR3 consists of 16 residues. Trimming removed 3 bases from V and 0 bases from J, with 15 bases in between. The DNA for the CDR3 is TGTGCCAGCAGCTTGGCTTTGGGACACTTCTCCTACGAGCAGTACTTC. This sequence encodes CASSLALGHFSYEQYF.

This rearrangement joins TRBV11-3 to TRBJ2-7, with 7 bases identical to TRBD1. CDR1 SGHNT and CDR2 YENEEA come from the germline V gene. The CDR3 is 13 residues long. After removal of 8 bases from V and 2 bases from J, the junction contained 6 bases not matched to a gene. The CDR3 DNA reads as TGTGCCAGCTCCGGGACAGTACCCTACGAGCAGTACTTC. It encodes CASSGTVPYEQYF.